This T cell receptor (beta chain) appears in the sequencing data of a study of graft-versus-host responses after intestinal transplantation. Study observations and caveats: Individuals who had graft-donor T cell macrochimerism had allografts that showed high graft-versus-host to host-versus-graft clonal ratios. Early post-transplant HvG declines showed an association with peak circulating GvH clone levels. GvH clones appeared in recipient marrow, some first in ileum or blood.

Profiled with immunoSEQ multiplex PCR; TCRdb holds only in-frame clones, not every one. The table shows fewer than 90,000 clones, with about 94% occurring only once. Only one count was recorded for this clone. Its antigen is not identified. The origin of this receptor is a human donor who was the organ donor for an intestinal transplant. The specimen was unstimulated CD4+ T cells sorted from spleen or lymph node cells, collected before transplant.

This chain's CDR3 is CASRTGITGNTIYF. Written as DNA, the CDR3 is TGTGCCAGCAGGACAGGGATTACTGGAAACACCATATATTTT. V usage is TRBV6-1 and J usage is TRBJ1-3; 7 bases match TRBD1. J was trimmed by 2 bases and V by 6 bases; bases with no gene match: 4. CDR1 MNHNS and CDR2 SASEGT come from the germline V gene. The CDR3 has 14 residues.